The 31 T cell receptor beta chains in this list originate from one sample, sequenced in a study of CD8+ T cells in alopecia areata. It was cDNA, reverse transcribed from extracted RNA, that served as the sequencing template. Produced via immunoSEQ multiplex PCR; TCRdb's table is partial and in-frame only. The table lists 95,000 to 100,000 clones, 60% to 65% of them singletons. Noted treatment: oral pan-JAK inhibitor, 5-10 mg twice daily. This specimen consisted of CD8+ T cells sorted from blood, obtained at week 4, from a patient treated with tofacitinib. All receptors come from a human donor with alopecia areata.

The chain has TRBV5-6 and TRBJ2-6; tentative D call: TRBD1 (6 bases). This CDR3 comprises 15 residues. Trimming took off 5 bases at V and 2 bases at J, with 11 bases between the two ends. Germline V gene lookup returns CDR1 SGHDT and CDR2 YYEEEE. CDR3 amino acids: CASRQGAAGANVLTF. The CDR3 DNA reads as TGTGCCAGCAGACAGGGAGCGGCTGGGGCCAACGTCCTGACTTTC.

In regard to this clone: This sample includes further DNA sequences coding for the same CDR3. The rearrangement links TRBV5-1 to TRBJ2-1; 14 bases match TRBD2. With 4 bases clipped from V and 6 bases from J, the junction kept 3 bases outside the gene matches. Germline V gene lookup returns CDR1 SGHRS and CDR2 YFSETQ. The CDR3 sequence is 15 residues long. The CDR3 here is CASSLGLAGGNEQFF. CDR3 sequence (DNA): TGCGCCAGCAGCCTTGGACTAGCGGGGGGCAATGAGCAGTTCTTC.

The rearrangement joins TRBV27 to TRBJ2-2; tentatively, D is TRBD2 (6 bases). The CDR3 covers 18 residues. V dropped 4 bases and J dropped 4 bases, with 22 bases sitting between them. In germline, CDR1 is MNHEY, CDR2 SMNVEV (reference sequence). The DNA for the CDR3 is TGTGCCAGCAGTTCCCCGGAATCTAGCCGGGGGACCACCGGGGAGCTGTTTTTT. It is translated as CASSSPESSRGTTGELFF.

This clone appeared a few times. Other DNA sequences from this sample encode an identical CDR3 as well. The chain is built from TRBV27 and TRBJ1-5, with D maybe TRBD1 (5 bases). V lost 5 bases, J lost 5 bases, and 13 bases lay in between. The V gene's germline CDR1 is MNHEY and CDR2 SMNVEV (reference sequence). The CDR3 extends over 14 amino acids. In DNA, the CDR3 is TGTGCCAGCAGTCCGGGGACGGGATATCAGCCCCAGCATTTT. Its translation is CASSPGTGYQPQHF.

This chain joins TRBV4-1 and TRBJ1-1, with D hard to call. V dropped 4 bases and J dropped 6 bases, with 9 bases sitting between them. CDR3 length equals 12 residues. Germline loops: CDR1 MGHRA, CDR2 YSYEKL. This chain's CDR3 is CASSPDGSEAFF. The CDR3 DNA follows: TGCGCCAGCAGCCCTGATGGCTCTGAAGCTTTCTTT.

This chain links TRBV7-2 with TRBJ2-2; D is uncertain. Germline assignment: CDR1 SGHTA and CDR2 FQGNSA. The CDR3 has 12 residues. The V and J ends lost 8 bases and 7 bases respectively, with 11 bases between them. The CDR3 region has the DNA TGTGCCAGCGCCTCTGGATTCGGGGAGCTGTTTTTT. Its translation is CASASGFGELFF. Full variable domain (remainder filled in from reference TRBV7-2 and TRBJ2-2): GAGVSQSPSNKVTEKGKDVELRCDPISGHTALYWYRQSLGQGLEFLIYFQGNSAPDKSGLPSDRFSAERTGGSVSTLTIQRTQQEDSAVYLCASASGFGELFFGEGSRLTVL.

This clone was observed many times. The chain links TRBV2 to TRBJ2-6, with D unclear. This CDR3 comprises 17 residues. Trimming stripped 6 bases from V and 0 bases from J, with 15 bases between. Germline assignment: CDR1 SNHLY and CDR2 FYNNEI. The CDR3 region is CASSEPPYVSGANVLTF. Here the CDR3 DNA reads TGTGCCAGCAGCGAGCCCCCCTATGTCTCTGGGGCCAACGTCCTGACTTTC.

This chain joins TRBV7-6 and TRBJ2-3; weak D call: TRBD1 (5 bases). The germline V and J ends were trimmed by 0 bases and 3 bases, with 10 bases remaining between them. The CDR3 has 15 amino acids. Germline values: CDR1 SGHVS, CDR2 FNYEAQ. The CDR3 loop reads CASSLAAGRTDTQYF. The DNA for the CDR3 is TGTGCCAGCAGCTTAGCGGCAGGGCGGACAGATACGCAGTATTTT. Together with reference TRBV7-6 and TRBJ2-3, the CDR3 gives the full variable domain: GAGVSQSPRYKVTKRGQDVALRCDPISGHVSLYWYRQALGQGPEFLTYFNYEAQQDKSGLPNDRFSAERPEGSISTLTIQRTEQRDSAMYRCASSLAAGRTDTQYFGPGTRLTVL.

The rearrangement uses TRBV9 and TRBJ1-2; D unclear. CDR1 and CDR2 from the germline V gene are SGDLS and YYNGEE. Trimming removed 4 bases from V and 8 bases from J, with 12 bases in between. The CDR3 sequence is 12 residues long. The CDR3 sequence is CASSLPRRGYTF. For the CDR3, the DNA is TGTGCCAGCAGCCTTCCGCGTCGGGGCTACACCTTC.

This clone was found a few times. The chain is built from TRBV7-9 and TRBJ2-5; 9 bases line up with TRBD2. The length of the CDR3 is 15 residues. Trimming took 5 bases from V and 5 from J; bases not matched to a gene: 9. Per germline, CDR1 SEHNR and CDR2 FQNEAQ (reference sequence). The CDR3 DNA sequence: TGTGCCAGCAGCATCATAGCGGGAGAGCGGGAGACCCAGTACTTC. Translated: CASSIIAGERETQYF.

The chain has TRBV27 and TRBJ2-1, with D perhaps TRBD2 (5 bases). Trimming took 6 bases from V and 4 from J, leaving 16 bases between them. This CDR3 has 15 residues. Germline V gene data show CDR1 as MNHEY and CDR2 as SMNVEV (reference sequence). In nucleotides, the CDR3 is TGTGCCAGCAGCCCAAGCGGAGCTAATTACAATGAGCAGTTCTTC. Translated: CASSPSGANYNEQFF.

A word on this clone: Mismatch with germline at one junction end may stem from a read error. J is TRBJ2-1 and V is TRBV6-5; 11 nucleotides align to TRBD2. Germline CDR1 reads MNHEY; CDR2 reads SVGAGI. The CDR3 consists of 16 residues. CDR3 in amino acids: CASSYSSGGLGSEQFF. CDR3 sequence (DNA): TGTGCCAGCAGCTACTCTAGCGGGGGGTTAGGGAGTGAGCAGTTCTTC.

V and J are TRBV15 and TRBJ2-3; D gene ambiguous. The CDR3 is 16 residues long. V dropped 9 bases and J dropped 0 bases, with 19 bases sitting between them. CDR1 and CDR2 (germline): LNHNV, YYDKDF (reference sequence). CDR3 in DNA: TGTGCCACTAGAATTACCGGGCGGTCTAGCACAGATACGCAGTATTTT. Translating it yields CATRITGRSSTDTQYF. The full variable domain, in which reference TRBV15 and TRBJ2-3 provide the parts outside the CDR3, is DAMVIQNPRYQVTQFGKPVTLSCSQTLNHNVMYWYQQKSSQAPKLLFHYYDKDFNNEADTPDNFQSRRPNTSFCFLDIRSPGLGDTAMYLCATRITGRSSTDTQYFGPGTRLTVL.

In this sample, this clone turned up a few times. This chain connects TRBV9 to TRBJ2-3; 9 positions match TRBD2. Germline V gene sequence: CDR1 SGDLS, CDR2 YYNGEE. The CDR3 sequence is 17 residues long. V lost 5 bases, J lost 2 bases, and 12 bases stayed unmatched. CDR3: CASSPTAGLASTDTQYF. The CDR3 DNA reads TGTGCCAGCAGTCCCACGGCGGGACTAGCCTCCACAGATACGCAGTATTTT.

Only one count was recorded for this clone. V usage is TRBV29-1 and J usage is TRBJ1-1; D uncertain. Germline-derived CDR1 and CDR2 are SQVTM and ANQGSEA. The CDR3 is made up of 13 amino acids. Between the trimmed V and J ends, which lost 5 bases and 4 bases, there was a span of 14 bases. CDR3 sequence reads: CSVRFLGVTEAFF. CDR3 DNA sequence: TGCAGCGTTAGGTTTTTGGGCGTCACTGAAGCTTTCTTT. Full variable domain (outside the CDR3, taken from reference TRBV29-1 and TRBJ1-1): SAVISQKPSRDICQRGTSLTIQCQVDSQVTMMFWYRQQPGQSLTLIATANQGSEATYESGFVIDKFPISRPNLTFSTLTVSNMSPEDSSIYLCSVRFLGVTEAFFGQGTRLTVV.

The sample holds a few counts of this clone. The chain combines TRBV29-1 with TRBJ1-2; TRBD1 matches 7 bases. The CDR3 has 13 residues. V lost 1 base and J lost 3; bases outside the gene matches: 2. Germline V gene data show CDR1 as SQVTM and CDR2 as ANQGSEA. CDR3 sequence: CSVEVGGYYGYTF. CDR3 sequence (DNA): TGCAGCGTTGAAGTAGGGGGCTACTATGGCTACACCTTC.

The chain combines TRBV27 with TRBJ1-2; 7 nucleotides align to TRBD1. Germline trimming cut 5 bases from V and 8 bases from J; bases unmatched to any gene: 8. In germline, CDR1 is MNHEY, CDR2 SMNVEV (reference sequence). The CDR3 length is 13 residues. CDR3 region: CASSLRQGGGYTF. The CDR3 nucleotides read TGTGCCAGCAGTCTCCGACAGGGTGGGGGCTACACCTTC.

This clone was detected a few times. V and J are TRBV5-1 and TRBJ1-1; D remains ambiguous. V was cut by 0 bases and J by 1 base, with 10 bases left in between. CDR1 and CDR2 from the germline V gene are SGHRS and YFSETQ. This CDR3 has 15 residues. The CDR3 nucleotides are TGCGCCAGCAGCTTGGGGAGGATGAGGAACACTGAAGCTTTCTTT. This gives the protein CASSLGRMRNTEAFF.

The J gene is TRBJ2-7, the V gene TRBV7-9, with 8 bases matching TRBD2. V lost 8 bases to trimming and J lost 4 bases; unmatched junction nucleotides: 4. Germline CDR1 and CDR2: SEHNR and FQNEAQ (reference sequence). The CDR3 has 12 residues. The CDR3, as DNA: TGTGCCAGCTTAACTAGCGGATACGAGCAGTACTTC. As protein: CASLTSGYEQYF.

The genes are TRBV7-2 and TRBJ1-1; 9 bases are a match to TRBD1. Germline V gives CDR1 SGHTA, CDR2 FQGNSA. CDR3 length equals 14 residues. V shed 5 bases, J shed 4 bases, and the junction held 5 bases outside the gene matches. The DNA of the CDR3 is TGTGCCAGCAGCCCCGGACAGGGGAGCACTGAAGCTTTCTTT. This codes for CASSPGQGSTEAFF.

This chain connects TRBV16 to TRBJ1-5, with D possibly matching TRBD1 (5 bases). Germline values: CDR1 KGHSY, CDR2 FQNENV. This CDR3 spans 16 amino acids. The V end lost 4 bases, the J end lost 11 bases, and 24 bases lay between the germline ends. The CDR3 nucleotides read TGTGCCAGCAGCCCCCTCCCGCCGGGGCAGTTCGCGGCCCAGCATTTT. This gives the protein CASSPLPPGQFAAQHF.

This clone was seen a few times. The J gene is TRBJ2-3, the V gene TRBV7-9; possible D gene TRBD2, 6 bases. The ends were cut back, 5 bases at V and 6 bases at J, with 12 bases in the middle. The CDR3 sequence is 13 residues long. Germline CDR1 SEHNR, CDR2 FQNEAQ (reference sequence). The CDR3 protein is CASSPGGADTQYF. The CDR3 DNA follows: TGTGCCAGCAGCCCCGGGGGAGCTGATACGCAGTATTTT.

V and J are TRBV4-2 and TRBJ1-1; D gene ambiguous. The CDR3 runs to 15 residues. Germline V gene data show CDR1 as LGHNA and CDR2 as YNFKEQ. V was shortened by 1 base and J by 1 base, with 10 bases between the two germline ends. The CDR3 coding sequence is TGTGCCAGCAGCCAAGTTGCCCTTTCGAACACTGAAGCTTTCTTT. Residues: CASSQVALSNTEAFF.

This clone showed up just a few times. The rearrangement joins TRBV7-8 to TRBJ1-2, with 7 bases fitting TRBD1. CDR1 is SGHVS, CDR2 FQNEAQ, per germline. This CDR3 is built from 15 residues. Trimming removed 5 bases from V and 4 bases from J; junction bases left unmatched: 10. The CDR3, as DNA: TGTGCCAGCAGCGGAGAAGGGGGCAGGGTCTATGGCTACACCTTC. This gives the protein CASSGEGGRVYGYTF.

The chain couples TRBV29-1 to TRBJ1-1, with D tentatively TRBD1 (6 bases). The CDR3 totals 12 residues. Per germline, CDR1 SQVTM and CDR2 ANQGSEA. The ends were cut back, 4 bases at V and 1 base at J, with 7 bases in the middle. This CDR3 is CSVATGNTEAFF. CDR3 nucleotides: TGCAGCGTTGCGACAGGGAACACTGAAGCTTTCTTT.

This clone has just one count. The chain is built from TRBV25-1 and TRBJ2-5, with D perhaps TRBD1 or TRBD2 (5 bases each). The CDR3 loop spans 14 amino acids. V was trimmed by 4 bases and J by 4 bases, leaving 13 bases between them. Germline lookup yields CDR1 MGHDK and CDR2 SYGVNS. CDR3: CASSARGPSETQYF. Here the CDR3 DNA reads TGTGCCAGCAGTGCCCGGGGCCCATCAGAGACCCAGTACTTC.

This chain links TRBV4-2 with TRBJ2-3; TRBD2 matches at 8 bases. There are 16 residues in the CDR3. CDR1 LGHNA and CDR2 YNFKEQ come from the germline V gene. With V trimmed by 0 bases and J by 1 base, 3 bases remained unmatched. For the CDR3, the DNA is TGTGCCAGCAGCCAAGAGGCCGGGGGGGGCACAGATACGCAGTATTTT. It encodes CASSQEAGGGTDTQYF.

The table lists this clone with a few counts. The chain recombines TRBV14 with TRBJ2-5; D not certain. V gave up 4 bases and J gave up 0 bases, with 9 bases separating them. The CDR3 is 14 residues long. The V gene's germline CDR1 is SGHDN and CDR2 FVKESK. The CDR3 spells CASSRVSYQETQYF. The CDR3 bases are TGTGCCAGCAGCCGGGTTTCGTACCAAGAGACCCAGTACTTC.

The rearrangement links TRBV7-8 to TRBJ2-7, with D perhaps given as TRBD1 or TRBD2 (5 bases each). V was trimmed by 5 bases and J by 4 bases, leaving 24 bases between them. The CDR3 consists of 17 residues. CDR1 SGHVS and CDR2 FQNEAQ come from the germline V gene. In DNA, the CDR3 is TGTGCCAGCAGCCCCTACCTCCGACAGAGGGCGGAATACGAGCAGTACTTC. Translation gives CASSPYLRQRAEYEQYF.

The chain couples TRBV5-4 to TRBJ2-1; D tentatively fits TRBD1 or TRBD2 (5 bases each). The CDR3 consists of 13 residues. Germline V gene sequence: CDR1 SGHNT, CDR2 YYREEE (reference sequence). V lost 2 bases to trimming and J lost 6 bases, with 9 bases between them. The CDR3 is CASSFGTGNEQFF. The CDR3 nucleotides read TGTGCCAGCAGCTTCGGGACCGGCAATGAGCAGTTCTTC.

This clone was recorded a few times. The gene calls are TRBV28 and TRBJ2-3, with D possibly called TRBD1 or TRBD2 (5 bases each). Germline V gene data show CDR1 as MDHEN and CDR2 as SYDVKM. The length of the CDR3 is 14 residues. Between the trimmed V and J ends, which lost 1 base and 4 bases, there was a span of 9 bases. CDR3 DNA: TGTGCCAGCAGTTTATCGAGGGGCGCAGATACGCAGTATTTT. Amino acid sequence: CASSLSRGADTQYF.